This paragraph covers one T cell receptor (beta chain) sequence. Its antigen is still unknown. It was with 60 Vbeta and 13 Jbeta primers that the PCR ran. Here immunoSEQ multiplex PCR was the method, and the copy in TCRdb shows in-frame clones only, minus some. The sample records 150,000 to 200,000 clones, about 76% being singletons. This entry belongs to a study of cytomegalovirus exposure and HLA in healthy donors. Study-wide findings and caveats: In a later analysis, fewer than 20,000 TCR beta sequences were associated with HLA alleles at 0.05 false discovery rate.

Germline assignment: CDR1 MNHGY and CDR2 SAAAGT. Unmatched junction bases numbered 1, after V lost 0 bases and J lost 2 bases. This CDR3 contains 15 residues. This rearrangement joins TRBV6-8 to TRBJ2-1, with 7 bases identical to TRBD2. Source material: PBMCs. The source is a middle-aged woman in good health and CMV-seropositive. The DNA for the CDR3 is TGTGCCAGCAGTTACTCAGGGAGGGCCTACAATGAGCAGTTCTTC. It yields the protein CASSYSGRAYNEQFF.